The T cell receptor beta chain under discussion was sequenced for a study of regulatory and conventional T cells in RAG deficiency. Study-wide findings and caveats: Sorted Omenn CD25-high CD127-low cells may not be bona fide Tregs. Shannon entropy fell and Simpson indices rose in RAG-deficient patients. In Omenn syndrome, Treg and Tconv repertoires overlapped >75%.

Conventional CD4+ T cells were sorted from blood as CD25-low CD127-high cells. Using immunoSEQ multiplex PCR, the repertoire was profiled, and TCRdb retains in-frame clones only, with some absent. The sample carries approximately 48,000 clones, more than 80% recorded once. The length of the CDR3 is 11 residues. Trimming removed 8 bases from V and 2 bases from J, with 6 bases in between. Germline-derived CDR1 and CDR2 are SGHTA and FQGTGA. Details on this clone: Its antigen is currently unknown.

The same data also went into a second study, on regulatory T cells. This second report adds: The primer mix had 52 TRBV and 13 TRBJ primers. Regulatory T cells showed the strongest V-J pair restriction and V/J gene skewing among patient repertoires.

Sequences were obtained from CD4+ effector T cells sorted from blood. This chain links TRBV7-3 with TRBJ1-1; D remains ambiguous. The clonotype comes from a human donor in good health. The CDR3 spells CASLTNTEAFF. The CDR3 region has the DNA TGTGCCAGCCTCACCAACACTGAAGCTTTCTTT. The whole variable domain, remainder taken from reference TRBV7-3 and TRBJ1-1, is GAGVSQTPSNKVTEKGKYVELRCDPISGHTALYWYRQSLGQGPEFLIYFQGTGAADDSGLPNDRFFAVRPEGSVSTLKIQRTERGDSAVYLCASLTNTEAFFGQGTRLTVV.